The present T cell receptor (beta chain) was sequenced within a study of a mutant IDH1 vaccine in newly diagnosed glioma. Overall study: Vaccinations, eight in total, occurred in weeks 1, 3, 5, 7, 11, 15, 19, 23. Vaccination began 4-6 weeks post radiotherapy alone, or with temozolomide cycles. Former treatment meant radiotherapy, temozolomide, or both; the majority had gotten both.

Sequencing was performed with immunoSEQ multiplex PCR; in TCRdb, only in-frame clones are kept and a portion is missing. This table has tens of thousands of clones, under 80% appearing once. As to this clone: Its antigen remains unknown.

Germline V gene data show CDR1 as MNHNS and CDR2 as SASEGT. Deletions cut 6 bases from V and 2 bases from J, with 5 bases between. This CDR3 has 12 residues. Time point described: week 23, last vaccination. It was 300 ug of mutant IDH1 20-mer peptide that made up each vaccine dose, given with topical imiquimod. The donors' diagnosis was new WHO grade 3 or 4 astrocytoma that was IDH1-mutant and ATRX-lost. The chain is built from TRBV6-1 and TRBJ1-5; D not resolved. Sample: PBMCs, taken from a glioma patient whose treatment included an IDH1 peptide vaccine. The receptor's source is a man between 50 and 59 years old with glioma. In DNA, the CDR3 is TGTGCCAGCAGCTTAGGCAATCAGCCCCAGCATTTT. Translating gives CASSLGNQPQHF.